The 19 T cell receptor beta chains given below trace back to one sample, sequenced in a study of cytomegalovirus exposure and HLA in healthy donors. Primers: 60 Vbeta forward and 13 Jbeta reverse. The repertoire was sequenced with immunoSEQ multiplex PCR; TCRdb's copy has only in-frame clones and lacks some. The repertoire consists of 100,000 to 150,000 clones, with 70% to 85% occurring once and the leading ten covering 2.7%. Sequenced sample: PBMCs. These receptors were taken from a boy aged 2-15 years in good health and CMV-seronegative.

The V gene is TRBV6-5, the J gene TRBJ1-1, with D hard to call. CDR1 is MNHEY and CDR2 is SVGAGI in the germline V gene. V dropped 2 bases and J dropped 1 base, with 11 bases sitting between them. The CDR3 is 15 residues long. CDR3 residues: CASSYGQQRNTEAFF. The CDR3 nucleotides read TGTGCCAGCAGTTACGGGCAGCAAAGGAACACTGAAGCTTTCTTT.

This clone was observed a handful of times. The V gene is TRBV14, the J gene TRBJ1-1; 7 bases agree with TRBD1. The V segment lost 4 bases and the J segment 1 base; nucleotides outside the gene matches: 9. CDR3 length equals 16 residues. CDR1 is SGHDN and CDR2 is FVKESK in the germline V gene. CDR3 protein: CASSPGQDVGNTEAFF. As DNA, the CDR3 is TGTGCCAGCAGCCCCGGACAGGATGTGGGGAACACTGAAGCTTTCTTT.

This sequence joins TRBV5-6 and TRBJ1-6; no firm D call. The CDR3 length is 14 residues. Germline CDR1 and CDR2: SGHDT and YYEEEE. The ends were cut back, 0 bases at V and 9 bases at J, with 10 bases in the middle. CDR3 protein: CASSLADGGSPLHF. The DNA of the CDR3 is TGTGCCAGCAGCTTGGCGGACGGAGGTTCACCCCTCCACTTT.

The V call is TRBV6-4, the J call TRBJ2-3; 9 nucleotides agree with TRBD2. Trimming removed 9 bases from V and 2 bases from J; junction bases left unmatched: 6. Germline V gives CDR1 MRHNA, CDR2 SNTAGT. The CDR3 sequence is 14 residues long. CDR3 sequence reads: CARRWTSDTDTQYF. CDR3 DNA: TGTGCCAGACGATGGACTAGCGACACAGATACGCAGTATTTT.

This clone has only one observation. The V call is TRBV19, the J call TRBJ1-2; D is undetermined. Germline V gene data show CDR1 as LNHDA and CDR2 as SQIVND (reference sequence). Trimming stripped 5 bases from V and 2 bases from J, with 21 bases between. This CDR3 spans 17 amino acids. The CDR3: CASSPDRYGLLNYGYTF. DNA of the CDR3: TGTGCCAGTAGTCCCGATCGGTATGGACTCCTCAACTATGGCTACACCTTC.

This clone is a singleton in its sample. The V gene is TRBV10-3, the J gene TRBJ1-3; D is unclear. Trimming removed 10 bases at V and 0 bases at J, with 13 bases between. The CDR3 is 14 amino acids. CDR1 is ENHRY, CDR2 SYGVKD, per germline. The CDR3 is CATVAPNSGNTIYF. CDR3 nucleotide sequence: TGTGCCACCGTGGCCCCCAACTCTGGAAACACCATATATTTT.

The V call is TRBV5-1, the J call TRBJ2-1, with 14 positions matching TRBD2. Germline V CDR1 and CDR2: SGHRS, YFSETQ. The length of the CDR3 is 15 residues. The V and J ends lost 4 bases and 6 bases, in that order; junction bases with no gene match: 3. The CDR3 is CASSPGLAGVNEQFF. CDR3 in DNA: TGCGCCAGCAGCCCGGGACTAGCGGGGGTCAATGAGCAGTTCTTC. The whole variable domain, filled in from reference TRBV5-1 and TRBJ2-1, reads KAGVTQTPRYLIKTRGQQVTLSCSPISGHRSVSWYQQTPGQGLQFLFEYFSETQRNKGNFPGRFSGRQFSNSRSEMNVSTLELGDSALYLCASSPGLAGVNEQFFGPGTRLTVL.

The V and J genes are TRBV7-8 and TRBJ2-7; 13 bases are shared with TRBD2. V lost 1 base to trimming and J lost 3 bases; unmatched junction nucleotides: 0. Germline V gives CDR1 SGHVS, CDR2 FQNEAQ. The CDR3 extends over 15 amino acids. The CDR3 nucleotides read TGTGCCAGCAGCTTAGGACTAGCGGGGGGCTACGAGCAGTACTTC. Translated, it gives CASSLGLAGGYEQYF.

Here the CDR3 reads CASRSGQEGYTF. The CDR3 DNA sequence: TGTGCCAGCAGGTCGGGACAGGAAGGCTACACCTTC. The chain recombines TRBV11-2 with TRBJ1-2, with 8 bases fitting TRBD1. CDR1 is SGHAT, CDR2 FQNNGV, per germline. CDR3 length: 12 residues. V trimming: 6 bases; J trimming: 8 bases; junction bases outside the gene matches: 5.

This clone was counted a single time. As DNA, the CDR3 is TGTGCCAGCAGTCCGACGGCTAGCGGATCCTACGAGCAGTACTTC. Translation gives CASSPTASGSYEQYF. J is TRBJ2-7 and V is TRBV6-1, with TRBD2 identical over 7 bases. This CDR3 spans 15 amino acids. V lost 5 bases and J lost 1; bases outside the gene matches: 8. Germline assignment: CDR1 MNHNS and CDR2 SASEGT.

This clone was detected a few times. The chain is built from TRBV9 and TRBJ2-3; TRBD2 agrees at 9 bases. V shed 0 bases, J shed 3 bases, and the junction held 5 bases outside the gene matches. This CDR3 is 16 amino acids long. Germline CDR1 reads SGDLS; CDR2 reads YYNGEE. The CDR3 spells CASSVEGTSGTDTQYF. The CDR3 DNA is TGTGCCAGCAGCGTAGAAGGAACTAGCGGGACAGATACGCAGTATTTT.

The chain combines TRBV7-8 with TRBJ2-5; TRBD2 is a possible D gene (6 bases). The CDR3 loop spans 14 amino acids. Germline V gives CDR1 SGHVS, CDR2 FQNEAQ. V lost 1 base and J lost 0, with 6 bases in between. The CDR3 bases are TGTGCCAGCAGCTTAGGCGGGAACCAAGAGACCCAGTACTTC. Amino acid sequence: CASSLGGNQETQYF.

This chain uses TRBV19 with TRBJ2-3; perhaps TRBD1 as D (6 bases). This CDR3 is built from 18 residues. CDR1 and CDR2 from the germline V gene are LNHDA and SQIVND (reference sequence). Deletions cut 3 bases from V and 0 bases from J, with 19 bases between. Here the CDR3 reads CASSMSSWGRGSTDTQYF. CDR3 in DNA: TGTGCCAGTAGTATGTCATCCTGGGGCAGGGGAAGCACAGATACGCAGTATTTT. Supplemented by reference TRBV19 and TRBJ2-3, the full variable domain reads DGGITQSPKYLFRKEGQNVTLSCEQNLNHDAMYWYRQDPGQGLRLIYYSQIVNDFQKGDIAEGYSVSREKKESFPLTVTSAQKNPTAFYLCASSMSSWGRGSTDTQYFGPGTRLTVL.

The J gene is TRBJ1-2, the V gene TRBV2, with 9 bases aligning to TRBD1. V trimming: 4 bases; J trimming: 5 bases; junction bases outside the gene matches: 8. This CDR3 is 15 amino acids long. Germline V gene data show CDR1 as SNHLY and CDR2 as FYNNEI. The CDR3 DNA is TGTGCCAGCAGTGGCGAGAGACAGGGGGTATATGGCTACACCTTC. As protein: CASSGERQGVYGYTF.

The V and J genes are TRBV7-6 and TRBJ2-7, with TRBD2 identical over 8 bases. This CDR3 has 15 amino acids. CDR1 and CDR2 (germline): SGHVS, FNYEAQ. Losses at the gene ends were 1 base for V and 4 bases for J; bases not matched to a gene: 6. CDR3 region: CASSLGASGPYEQYF. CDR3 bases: TGTGCCAGCAGCTTAGGGGCTAGCGGGCCATACGAGCAGTACTTC.

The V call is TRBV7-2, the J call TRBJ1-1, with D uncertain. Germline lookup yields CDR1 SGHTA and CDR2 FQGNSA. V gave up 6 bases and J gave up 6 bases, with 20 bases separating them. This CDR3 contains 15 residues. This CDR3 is CASRFRGIPGAEAFF. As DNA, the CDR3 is TGTGCCAGCAGGTTTCGCGGAATTCCGGGAGCTGAAGCTTTCTTT. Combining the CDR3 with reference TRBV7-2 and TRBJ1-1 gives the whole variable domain GAGVSQSPSNKVTEKGKDVELRCDPISGHTALYWYRQSLGQGLEFLIYFQGNSAPDKSGLPSDRFSAERTGGSVSTLTIQRTQQEDSAVYLCASRFRGIPGAEAFFGQGTRLTVV.

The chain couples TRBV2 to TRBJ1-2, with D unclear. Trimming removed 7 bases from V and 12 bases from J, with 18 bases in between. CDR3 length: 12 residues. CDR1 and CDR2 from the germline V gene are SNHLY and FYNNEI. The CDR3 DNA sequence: TGTGCCAGCATTCTCACCCCGGTGGGCCACACCTTC. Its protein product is CASILTPVGHTF.

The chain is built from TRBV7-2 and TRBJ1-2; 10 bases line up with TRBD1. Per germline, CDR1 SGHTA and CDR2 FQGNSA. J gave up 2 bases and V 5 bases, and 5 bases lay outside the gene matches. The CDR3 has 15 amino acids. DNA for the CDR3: TGTGCCAGCAGCCCCACGACAGGGGGCAACTATGGCTACACCTTC. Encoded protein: CASSPTTGGNYGYTF. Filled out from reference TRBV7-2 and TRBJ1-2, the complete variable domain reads GAGVSQSPSNKVTEKGKDVELRCDPISGHTALYWYRQSLGQGLEFLIYFQGNSAPDKSGLPSDRFSAERTGGSVSTLTIQRTQQEDSAVYLCASSPTTGGNYGYTFGSGTRLTVV.

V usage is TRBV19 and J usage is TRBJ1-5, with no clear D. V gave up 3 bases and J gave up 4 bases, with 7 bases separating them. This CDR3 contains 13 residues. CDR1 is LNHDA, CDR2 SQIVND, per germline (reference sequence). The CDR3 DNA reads TGTGCCAGTAGTATGGGAGGAAATCAGCCCCAGCATTTT. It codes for CASSMGGNQPQHF.